This TCR beta chain was sequenced during a study of control samples from healthy donors and cancer patients. Profiling relied on immunoSEQ multiplex PCR, and the TCRdb table lists in-frame clones only, not all of them. The table has around 120,000 clones, more than 75% seen once. The germline gives CDR1 SGHAT, CDR2 FQDESV (reference sequence). V was pared by 5 bases and J by 2 bases, with 8 bases of the junction left unmatched. The CDR3 runs 16 residues. The gene calls are TRBV11-1 and TRBJ2-1, with TRBD1 identical over 8 bases. The sequence derives from a woman in her 70s in good health. The specimen sequenced was blood. The CDR3 here is CASSTGQGGAYNEQFF. CDR3 bases: TGTGCCAGCAGCACAGGACAGGGTGGGGCCTACAATGAGCAGTTCTTC.